Each of the 25 T cell receptor beta chains below was sequenced from the same sample in a study of beta chain features in type 1 diabetes (dated by TCRdb to about 2018). Beyond this particular receptor, the publication reports: In all four CD4+ subsets, TCRB CDR3 length was moderately but significantly shorter in type 1 diabetes patients.

These TCRs are of unknown antigen specificity. The method behind the library was the immunoSEQ multiplex PCR assay. All of the isolated RNA was reverse transcribed with the High Capacity cDNA Reverse Transcription Kit, so expressed TCRB transcripts were sequenced. In its TCRdb copy, this immuneACCESS table keeps in-frame sequences only and misses some clones. Where compared with another copy, unresolved V genes explain less than half of these, and the others have no known cause. The sample has 200,000 to 250,000 clones on record, approximately 16% of them singletons. The ten largest clones represent less than 0.09% of the sample. Sequencing was done on a sample of naive CD4+ T cells from blood. In the paper's terms, the cell subset or site label means: true naive CD4+ T cells. The source is a man between 25 and 39 years old with type 1 diabetes.

The chain uses TRBV14 and TRBJ2-1; 9 nucleotides line up with TRBD2. This CDR3 comprises 17 residues. Trimming took 4 bases from V and 10 from J; bases not matched to a gene: 17. CDR1 is SGHDN and CDR2 is FVKESK in the germline V gene. The CDR3 nucleotides are TGTGCCAGCAGCCCTCTACCCGGGACTAGCTCGATTCAGGAGCAGTTCTTC. This translates into CASSPLPGTSSIQEQFF. The full variable domain, completed using reference TRBV14 and TRBJ2-1, is EAGVTQFPSHSVIEKGQTVTLRCDPISGHDNLYWYRRVMGKEIKFLLHFVKESKQDESGMPNNRFLAERTGGTYSTLKVQPAELEDSGVYFCASSPLPGTSSIQEQFFGPGTRLTVL.

The V and J genes are TRBV7-9 and TRBJ2-1; D may be TRBD1 (6 bases). V was clipped by 7 bases and J by 7 bases, with 17 bases between them. Per the germline V gene, CDR1 is SEHNR and CDR2 is FQNEAQ (reference sequence). The CDR3 covers 14 residues. The CDR3 loop is CASTAAKGVNEQFF. CDR3 coding DNA: TGTGCCAGCACAGCGGCGAAGGGGGTGAATGAGCAGTTCTTC.

This rearrangement joins TRBV29-1 to TRBJ2-7; D is unresolved. Germline values: CDR1 SQVTM, CDR2 ANQGSEA. The CDR3 loop spans 13 amino acids. The ends were cut back, 4 bases at V and 0 bases at J, with 10 bases in the middle. Here the CDR3 DNA reads TGCAGCGTTGCCAGGTCCGGCTCCTACGAGCAGTACTTC. It codes for CSVARSGSYEQYF.

This clone was counted a few times. The rearrangement links TRBV28 to TRBJ2-4; TRBD1 aligns across 10 bases. This CDR3 contains 13 residues. V dropped 7 bases and J dropped 11; count of bases not matched to a gene: 8. Looked up from germline, CDR1 is MDHEN and CDR2 is SYDVKM. The CDR3 DNA is TGTGCCAGCACCCCGGGACAGGGGTTCTTTCAGTACTTC. As protein: CASTPGQGFFQYF.

A few counts support this clone. This sequence joins TRBV4-1 and TRBJ2-4, with 8 bases that match TRBD2. The ends lost 5 bases at V and 9 bases at J; junction bases unmatched: 15. Looked up from germline, CDR1 is MGHRA and CDR2 is YSYEKL. CDR3 length: 16 residues. In nucleotides, the CDR3 is TGCGCCAGCAGCACGGGGCTAGCGGGCGGACGGAGCATTCAGTACTTC. Translation gives CASSTGLAGGRSIQYF.

This clone was picked up a small number of times. The gene calls are TRBV10-3 and TRBJ2-1; no reliable D call. Germline CDR1 and CDR2: ENHRY and SYGVKD. V gave up 11 bases and J gave up 6 bases, with 8 bases separating them. The CDR3 has 10 amino acids. The CDR3 protein is CACGSNEQFF. The CDR3 DNA reads TGTGCCTGCGGCTCCAATGAGCAGTTCTTC.

This clone was seen more than once but under ten times. One junction end disagrees with the germline gene, perhaps due to a read error. The chain combines TRBV4-2 with TRBJ1-2, with D unclear. The CDR3 is 15 amino acids. Per germline, CDR1 LGHNA and CDR2 YNFKEQ. The chain's CDR3 is CASTQDMGQNRGYTF. The CDR3, as DNA: TGTGCCAGCACCCAAGATATGGGCCAAAATCGTGGCTACACCTTC.

The CDR3 DNA is TGTGCCAGCAGCGTAGCTCTGGTGGCTAGCGGGAGCAATGAGCAGTTCTTC. Its translation: CASSVALVASGSNEQFF. The chain carries TRBV9 and TRBJ2-1; 10 nucleotides align to TRBD2. In germline, CDR1 is SGDLS, CDR2 YYNGEE. The CDR3 extends over 17 amino acids. Trimming took 0 bases from V and 6 from J; bases not matched to a gene: 9.

This clone came up a few times. The V and J genes are TRBV5-1 and TRBJ2-1, with D perhaps matching TRBD1 (6 bases). This CDR3 is 14 amino acids long. Trimming took 4 bases from V and 7 from J, leaving 15 bases between them. The germline V gene has CDR1 SGHRS and CDR2 YFSETQ. The CDR3 DNA reads as TGCGCCAGCAGCCCCCGGGACACTGGGAATGAGCAGTTCTTC. Amino acid sequence: CASSPRDTGNEQFF.

J is TRBJ1-2 and V is TRBV30; D ambiguous. Trimming removed 4 bases at V and 0 bases at J, with 18 bases between. The CDR3 extends over 16 amino acids. Per the germline V gene, CDR1 is GTSNPN and CDR2 is SVGIG (reference sequence). The CDR3 nucleotides are TGTGCCTGGACCCCTATGCCAGAAGGAGCTAACTATGGCTACACCTTC. This sequence encodes CAWTPMPEGANYGYTF.

This clone turned up a few times. V gene TRBV29-1 combines with J gene TRBJ2-5, with 9 nucleotides matching TRBD1. The J call may not be correct, given that the DNA end is closer to TRBJ2-7. Germline V lookup: CDR1 SQVTM, CDR2 ANQGSEA. This CDR3 has 14 residues. The DNA for the CDR3 is TGCAGCGTGAGGGGACAGGGTGTTTCCTACGAGCAGTACTTC. It encodes CSVRGQGVSYEQYF.

The V gene is TRBV28, the J gene TRBJ2-5, with D possibly matching TRBD1 (5 bases). Trimming left V 4 bases short and J 9 bases short, with 9 bases between. The CDR3 has 11 amino acids. CDR1 MDHEN and CDR2 SYDVKM come from the germline V gene. The CDR3 loop reads CASSSTASQYF. The CDR3 region has the DNA TGTGCCAGCAGTTCGACAGCCTCCCAGTACTTC.

This clone was observed a few times. The chain couples TRBV10-3 to TRBJ2-5; D is unresolved. Germline V gene data show CDR1 as ENHRY and CDR2 as SYGVKD. The CDR3 contains 15 residues. V was trimmed by 0 bases and J by 1 base, leaving 9 bases between them. The DNA for the CDR3 is TGTGCCATCAGTGAGTCCCTGGGTATCCAAGAGACCCAGTACTTC. Translating gives CAISESLGIQETQYF.

This chain joins TRBV29-1 and TRBJ1-2, with D perhaps matching TRBD1 (6 bases). The CDR3 is 13 amino acids. V dropped 6 bases and J dropped 4 bases, with 15 bases sitting between them. The germline CDR1 and CDR2 sequences are SQVTM and ANQGSEA. The CDR3 nucleotides read TGCAGCGTCCTGAAGACAGGCACCTATGGCTACACCTTC. This translates into CSVLKTGTYGYTF.

This clone appeared a few times. The chain employs TRBV27 and TRBJ2-5, with D unclear. The CDR3 is 15 amino acids. The germline V gene encodes CDR1 MNHEY and CDR2 SMNVEV (reference sequence). V was clipped by 0 bases and J by 1 base, with 9 bases between them. The CDR3 spells CASSLSSVLQETQYF. The DNA of the CDR3 is TGTGCCAGCAGTTTATCTTCTGTACTCCAAGAGACCCAGTACTTC.

The V and J genes are TRBV7-2 and TRBJ2-2; TRBD1 matches 8 bases. The length of the CDR3 is 14 residues. The germline V gene has CDR1 SGHTA and CDR2 FQGNSA. J gave up 5 bases and V 5 bases, and 4 bases lay outside the gene matches. For the CDR3, the DNA is TGTGCCAGCAGCCAGGGGGCGCGGACCGGGGAGCTGTTTTTT. Translating it yields CASSQGARTGELFF.

The gene calls are TRBV5-4 and TRBJ2-5, with unresolved D. Germline CDR1 and CDR2: SGHNT and YYREEE (reference sequence). The CDR3 runs to 15 residues. The ends were cut back, 3 bases at V and 7 bases at J, with 19 bases in the middle. CDR3 residues: CASSSGRTSKGTQYF. For the CDR3, the DNA is TGTGCCAGCAGCTCGGGCCGGACGAGCAAAGGGACCCAGTACTTC.

V usage is TRBV4-1 and J usage is TRBJ2-3, with D hard to call. This CDR3 is built from 17 residues. CDR1 MGHRA and CDR2 YSYEKL come from the germline V gene. V lost 7 bases to trimming and J lost 0 bases, with 20 bases between them. The CDR3 region is CASTLLWSLASTDTQYF. CDR3 DNA: TGCGCCAGCACCCTCCTGTGGAGCCTGGCGAGCACAGATACGCAGTATTTT.

This rearrangement joins TRBV7-9 to TRBJ2-3; perhaps D is TRBD1 or TRBD2 (6 bases each). Looked up from germline, CDR1 is SEHNR and CDR2 is FQNEAQ (reference sequence). V shed 7 bases and J shed 0 bases, with 14 bases lying between them. This CDR3 spans 15 amino acids. CDR3 region: CASNLEGGSTDTQYF. As DNA, the CDR3 is TGTGCCAGCAACCTCGAGGGGGGCAGCACAGATACGCAGTATTTT.

The chain combines TRBV28 with TRBJ2-2; no firm D call. This CDR3 region has 12 residues. V gave up 5 bases and J gave up 2 bases, with 3 bases separating them. Per the germline V gene, CDR1 is MDHEN and CDR2 is SYDVKM. The CDR3 bases are TGTGCCAGCAGTGAAAACACCGGGGAGCTGTTTTTT. Translating it yields CASSENTGELFF.

A few counts support this clone. The genes are TRBV21-1 and TRBJ2-7; TRBD2, the D gene given by the table, was not confirmed from the DNA. TRBV21-1 is flagged as a pseudogene. The CDR3 is 15 amino acids. The CDR3 DNA reads as TGTGCCAGCAGCTCGCGACTAGCGGGAGGTTACGAGCAGTACTTC. It codes for CASSSRLAGGYEQYF.

This clone has only a few counts. This sequence joins TRBV7-2 and TRBJ2-1; a possible D gene is TRBD2 (6 bases). V lost 2 bases and J lost 8, with 16 bases in between. CDR1 is SGHTA and CDR2 is FQGNSA in the germline V gene. The CDR3 contains 15 residues. The CDR3 region is CASSLRGTKTHEQFF. The CDR3 coding sequence is TGTGCCAGCAGCTTACGGGGGACCAAGACGCATGAGCAGTTCTTC.

This clone was seen a handful of times. The chain employs TRBV30 and TRBJ2-5, with TRBD1 as a possible D gene (6 bases). CDR1 and CDR2 (germline): GTSNPN, SVGIG (reference sequence). CDR3 length: 12 amino acids. V shed 4 bases and J shed 4 bases, with 10 bases lying between them. The CDR3 coding sequence is TGTGCCTGGACAGGGGCCCCAGAGACCCAGTACTTC. This encodes CAWTGAPETQYF.

The CDR3 spells CASTPIRGNTEAFF. CDR3 DNA sequence: TGTGCCAGCACCCCAATCCGGGGGAACACTGAAGCTTTCTTT. The chain carries TRBV9 and TRBJ1-1; D call uncertain. CDR3 length: 14 residues. Per germline, CDR1 SGDLS and CDR2 YYNGEE. Trimming took off 6 bases at V and 1 base at J, with 13 bases between the two ends.

In this sample, this clone turned up a few times. This rearrangement joins TRBV4-1 to TRBJ1-2; possibly TRBD1 for D (6 bases). The V end lost 2 bases, the J end lost 4 bases, and 14 bases lay between the germline ends. There are 15 residues in the CDR3. Germline assignment: CDR1 MGHRA and CDR2 YSYEKL. The CDR3 here is CASSQTGSLAYGYTF. The DNA for the CDR3 is TGCGCCAGCAGCCAAACAGGGAGTTTGGCCTATGGCTACACCTTC.